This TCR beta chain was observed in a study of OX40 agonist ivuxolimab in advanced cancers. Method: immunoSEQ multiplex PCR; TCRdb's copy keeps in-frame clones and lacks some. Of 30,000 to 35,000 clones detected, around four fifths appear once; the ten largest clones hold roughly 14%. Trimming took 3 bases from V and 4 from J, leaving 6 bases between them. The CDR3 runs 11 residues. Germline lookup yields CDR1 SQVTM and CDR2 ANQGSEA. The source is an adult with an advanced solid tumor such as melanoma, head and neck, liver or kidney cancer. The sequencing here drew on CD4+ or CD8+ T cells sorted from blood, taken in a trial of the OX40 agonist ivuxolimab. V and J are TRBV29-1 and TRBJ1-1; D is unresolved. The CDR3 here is CSVDWVTEAFF. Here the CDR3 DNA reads TGCAGCGTTGATTGGGTCACTGAAGCTTTCTTT.